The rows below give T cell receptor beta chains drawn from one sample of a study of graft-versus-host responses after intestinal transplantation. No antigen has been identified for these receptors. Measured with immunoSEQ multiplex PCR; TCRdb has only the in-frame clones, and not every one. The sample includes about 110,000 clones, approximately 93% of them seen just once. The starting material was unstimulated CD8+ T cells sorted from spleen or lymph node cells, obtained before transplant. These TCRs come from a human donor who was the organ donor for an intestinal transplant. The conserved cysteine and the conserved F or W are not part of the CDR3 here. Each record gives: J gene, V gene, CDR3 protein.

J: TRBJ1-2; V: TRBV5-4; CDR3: ASSPFPGLGGEGYGYT
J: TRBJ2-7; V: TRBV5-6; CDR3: ASSLAGSSYEQY
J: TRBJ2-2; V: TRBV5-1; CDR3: ASSLATATSNTGELF
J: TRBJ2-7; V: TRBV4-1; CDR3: ASSQVRASPYEQY
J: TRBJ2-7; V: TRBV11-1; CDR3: ASSFAPSYEQY
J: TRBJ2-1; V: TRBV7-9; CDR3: ASSSRTSGLYNEQF
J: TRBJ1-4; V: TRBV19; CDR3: ASSITPPGTGNEKLF
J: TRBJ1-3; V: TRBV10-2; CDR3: ASSAWQSGNTIY
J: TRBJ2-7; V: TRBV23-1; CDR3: ASSPTVARHSYEQY
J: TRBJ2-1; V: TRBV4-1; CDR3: ASSQVVFLGFSVNEQF
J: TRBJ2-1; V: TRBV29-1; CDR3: SVAGLAGLGYNEQF